The entry below gives a single T cell receptor beta chain sequence along with its context. The target antigen is unknown. This sample was included in a study of cytomegalovirus exposure and HLA in healthy donors. Study results and caveats: In a later analysis, HLA-C alleles had the fewest associated TCRs, DRB1 alleles the most.

Primers included in the PCR were 60 Vbeta and 13 Jbeta primers. Produced via immunoSEQ multiplex PCR; TCRdb's table is partial and in-frame only. In the table there are 110,000 to 150,000 clones, nearly 80% of which are singletons. Material: PBMCs. This receptor was taken from a male donor in good health and CMV-seronegative.

CDR3 nucleotides: TGTGCCAGTAGTATGGGACTAGCGGGGGAGGAGGGGACCCAGTACTTC. Protein: CASSMGLAGEEGTQYF. The chain links TRBV19 to TRBJ2-5; 14 positions agree with TRBD2. V was pared by 3 bases and J by 7 bases, with 7 bases of the junction left unmatched. The V gene's germline CDR1 is LNHDA and CDR2 SQIVND (reference sequence). The CDR3 spans 16 residues.